Below are 22 T cell receptor beta chains sequenced from a single sample in a study of early T cells in non-severe SARS-CoV-2 infection. TCRdb used MiXCR to reprocess the 5' RACE reads, holding one entry per CDR3 protein. The table has tens of thousands of distinct CDR3 sequences, 6.5% to 8.5% seen once. Material: whole blood. The receptors come from an adult who was a healthcare worker with PCR-confirmed SARS-CoV-2 infection or an uninfected control (not recorded which).

The table lists this clonotype with many counts. The chain carries TRBV3-1 and TRBJ1-1; TRBD1 might be the D (5 bases). The ends were cut back, 0 bases at V and 11 bases at J, with 40 bases in the middle. Looked up from germline, CDR1 is LGHDT and CDR2 is YNNKEL (reference sequence). This CDR3 contains 22 residues. CDR3 coding DNA: TGTGCCAGCAGCCAAGACTCTGATATAATTGGGGTGCGTAATAAAGACAGTCGTCGGGCTTTCTTT. This codes for CASSQDSDIIGVRNKDSRRAFF.

This clonotype was seen repeatedly, ten times or more. This rearrangement joins TRBV10-3 to TRBJ2-3; 10 bases match TRBD2. CDR1 is ENHRY and CDR2 is SYGVKD in the germline V gene. V was clipped by 3 bases and J by 6 bases; unmatched bases: 6. CDR3 size: 15 residues. DNA of the CDR3: TGTGCCATCAGTGAAGGAGCGGGAGGGAAGGATACGCAGTATTTT. This translates into CAISEGAGGKDTQYF.

CDR3: CASSSAASSSYEQYF. The CDR3 coding sequence is TGTGCCAGCAGTTCGGCAGCTTCTAGCTCCTACGAGCAGTACTTC. This chain links TRBV28 with TRBJ2-7, with D unclear. V lost 4 bases, J lost 0 bases, and 13 bases lay in between. Germline V CDR1 and CDR2: MDHEN, SYDVKM. CDR3 length equals 15 residues.

The V call is TRBV28, the J call TRBJ1-4; D remains ambiguous. Per the germline V gene, CDR1 is MDHEN and CDR2 is SYDVKM. Trimming shortened V by 4 bases and J by 5 bases, and 11 bases separated the two germline ends. The CDR3 consists of 14 residues. CDR3: CASSSAPLNEKLFF. In DNA, the CDR3 is TGTGCCAGCAGTTCAGCCCCTCTCAATGAAAAACTGTTTTTT.

This chain joins TRBV28 and TRBJ2-5; maybe TRBD1 (6 bases). Germline CDR1 is MDHEN and CDR2 is SYDVKM. The V gene lost 5 bases and the J gene lost 2 bases, with 9 bases spanning the gap. The CDR3 contains 13 residues. The CDR3 DNA follows: TGTGCCAGCAGTCCGGACAGACAAGAGACCCAGTACTTC. It specifies CASSPDRQETQYF.

The J gene is TRBJ2-1, the V gene TRBV5-5; 7 bases align to TRBD2. The V and J ends lost 5 bases and 6 bases, in that order; junction bases with no gene match: 8. This CDR3 contains 14 residues. Germline V gene sequence: CDR1 SGHKS, CDR2 YYEKEE (reference sequence). This CDR3 reads CASRGRDSANEQFF. As DNA, the CDR3 is TGTGCCAGCAGAGGGAGGGACTCAGCCAATGAGCAGTTCTTC.

V is TRBV6-5 and J is TRBJ2-5, with unresolved D. Germline CDR1 is MNHEY and CDR2 is SVGAGI. The CDR3 is 11 residues long. V lost 2 bases and J 4 bases, leaving 2 bases between the germline ends. CDR3 bases: TGTGCCAGCAGTTACGGAGAGACCCAGTACTTC. This encodes CASSYGETQYF.

This clonotype was detected ten times or more. The J gene is TRBJ2-2, the V gene TRBV3-1; D unresolved. The V end was cut by 1 base, the J end by 9 bases, with 3 bases between. The CDR3 extends over 11 amino acids. The germline CDR1 and CDR2 sequences are LGHDT and YNNKEL (reference sequence). The CDR3, as DNA: TGTGCCAGCAGCCAAGTCCGGGAGCTGTTTTTT. This sequence encodes CASSQVRELFF.

This clonotype was counted many times. The chain joins TRBV5-8 to TRBJ2-3; D not certain. Per germline, CDR1 SGHTS and CDR2 YDEGEE. This CDR3 spans 15 amino acids. V was pared by 0 bases and J by 0 bases, with 8 bases between. CDR3 sequence reads: CASSLEATSTDTQYF. The CDR3 DNA reads TGTGCCAGCAGCTTGGAAGCAACCAGCACAGATACGCAGTATTTT. The full variable domain, with the rest looked up from reference TRBV5-8 and TRBJ2-3, is EAGVTQSPTHLIKTRGQQATLRCSPISGHTSVYWYQQALGLGLQFLLWYDEGEERNRGNFPPRFSGRQFPNYSSELNVNALELEDSALYLCASSLEATSTDTQYFGPGTRLTVL.

Only one count was recorded for this clonotype. For the CDR3, the DNA is TGTGCCAGCACTAATACAGGGGTAAGTTCACCCCTCCACTTT. Amino acids: CASTNTGVSSPLHF. V usage is TRBV12-3 or TRBV12-4 and J usage is TRBJ1-6; the match to TRBD1 covers 7 bases. This CDR3 has 14 residues. V dropped 7 bases and J dropped 9; count of bases not matched to a gene: 9.

The table lists this clonotype with many counts. The gene calls are TRBV18 and TRBJ1-2; maybe TRBD1 (6 bases). The CDR3 loop spans 13 amino acids. Trimming removed 3 bases from V and 6 bases from J, with 11 bases in between. CDR1 KGHSH and CDR2 LQKENI come from the germline V gene. The CDR3, as DNA: TGTGCCAGCTCACCGGACAGAATTGATGGCTACACCTTC. Translating gives CASSPDRIDGYTF.

This clonotype was detected ten times or more. This chain uses TRBV9 with TRBJ1-6; D may be TRBD1 (5 bases). The CDR3 runs 15 residues. CDR1 is SGDLS and CDR2 is YYNGEE in the germline V gene. The ends were cut back, 4 bases at V and 7 bases at J, with 15 bases in the middle. The CDR3 is CASSRRGGLNSPLHF. The CDR3 DNA follows: TGTGCCAGCAGCCGCCGGGGGGGATTAAATTCACCCCTCCACTTT.

This clonotype was detected ten times or more. V is TRBV5-1 and J is TRBJ1-3, with D uncertain. The V end was cut by 0 bases, the J end by 1 base, with 8 bases between. Germline assignment: CDR1 SGHRS and CDR2 YFSETQ. This CDR3 is built from 15 residues. The CDR3 region is CASSLELGSGNTIYF. The CDR3 nucleotides are TGCGCCAGCAGCTTGGAGTTGGGTTCTGGAAACACCATATATTTT.

This clonotype was observed many times. The chain joins TRBV7-9 to TRBJ2-1; 9 bases agree with TRBD2. With V trimmed by 3 bases and J by 5 bases, 5 bases remained unmatched. Germline CDR1 SEHNR, CDR2 FQNEAQ (reference sequence). CDR3 size: 15 residues. The DNA for the CDR3 is TGTGCCAGCAGCTTTAGCGGGAGAGAAAACAATGAGCAGTTCTTC. It translates to CASSFSGRENNEQFF.

This clonotype has ten or more counts. The V call is TRBV12-3 or TRBV12-4, the J call TRBJ1-4, with D perhaps matching TRBD1 (6 bases). The CDR3 covers 14 residues. V lost 5 bases to trimming and J lost 5 bases, with 12 bases between them. This chain's CDR3 is CASSLLTGNEKLFF. For the CDR3, the DNA is TGTGCCAGCAGTCTACTCACAGGGAATGAAAAACTGTTTTTT.

This clonotype turned up a few times. The chain's CDR3 is CASSQGTPGEQYF. CDR3 nucleotide sequence: TGTGCCAGCAGCCAAGGGACCCCGGGTGAGCAGTACTTC. V gene TRBV3-1 combines with J gene TRBJ2-7; no firm D call. Per the germline V gene, CDR1 is LGHDT and CDR2 is YNNKEL (reference sequence). Trimming removed 1 base at V and 7 bases at J, with 11 bases between. This CDR3 is built from 13 residues.

The table lists this clonotype with many counts. The chain recombines TRBV6-2 or TRBV6-3 with TRBJ2-3; perhaps TRBD1 as D (6 bases). This CDR3 contains 15 residues. V shed 6 bases and J shed 2 bases, with 15 bases lying between them. Germline V CDR1 and CDR2: MNHEY, SVGEGT. The CDR3 nucleotides read TGTGCCAGCAGGACAGGAATTACTGACACAGATACGCAGTATTTT. Amino acid sequence: CASRTGITDTDTQYF.

This chain links TRBV4-2 with TRBJ2-7, with D perhaps matching TRBD1 (5 bases). Germline CDR1 and CDR2: LGHNA and YNFKEQ. V was cut by 0 bases and J by 6 bases, with 6 bases left in between. The CDR3 length is 12 residues. The CDR3 loop reads CASSQDRGEQYF. DNA of the CDR3: TGTGCCAGCAGCCAAGATAGGGGCGAGCAGTACTTC.

In this sample, this clonotype turned up many times. V gene TRBV29-1 combines with J gene TRBJ2-5, with D perhaps assigned TRBD1 or TRBD2 (7 bases each). In germline, CDR1 is SQVTM, CDR2 ANQGSEA. V shed 6 bases and J shed 5 bases, with 19 bases lying between them. The CDR3 spans 14 residues. The CDR3 nucleotides are TGCAGCGTCTCCCGACAGGGAGGGGGGGAGACCCAGTACTTC. Translated: CSVSRQGGGETQYF.

There are a few counts of this clonotype. The chain recombines TRBV2 with TRBJ1-1; D is possibly TRBD1 (5 bases). The CDR3 length is 13 residues. CDR1 is SNHLY, CDR2 FYNNEI, per germline. The germline V and J ends were trimmed by 6 bases and 3 bases, with 11 bases remaining between them. DNA for the CDR3: TGTGCCAGCAGCCGCAGGGTTGACACTGAAGCTTTCTTT. Translated: CASSRRVDTEAFF. The full variable domain, in which reference TRBV2 and TRBJ1-1 provide the parts outside the CDR3, is EPEVTQTPSHQVTQMGQEVILRCVPISNHLYFYWYRQILGQKVEFLVSFYNNEISEKSEIFDDQFSVERPDGSNFTLKIRSTKLEDSAMYFCASSRRVDTEAFFGQGTRLTVV.

CDR3 residues: CASSKGLWRTRGDSPLHF. In nucleotides, the CDR3 is TGTGCCAGCAGCAAGGGCCTGTGGAGAACAAGGGGGGATTCACCCCTCCACTTT. The V call is TRBV21-1, the J call TRBJ1-6; TRBD1, the table's D call, lacks a check against the DNA. TRBV21-1 is termed a pseudogene. The CDR3 is 18 amino acids.

This clonotype was counted only a few times. The chain combines TRBV4-1 with TRBJ2-7, with 7 bases identical to TRBD1. Germline assignment: CDR1 MGHRA and CDR2 YSYEKL. V shed 2 bases and J 6 bases; nucleotides not matched to a gene: 13. The CDR3 loop spans 16 amino acids. The CDR3 DNA sequence: TGCGCCAGCAGCCAATCTACAGGGGATTGGGGCATCGAGCAGTACTTC. Its translation: CASSQSTGDWGIEQYF.